This T cell receptor beta chain stems from a study of neurological immune-mediated disorders. Study findings and constraints: The greatest TCR clonal expansion occurred in HTLV-1-associated myelopathy and the least in multiple sclerosis, which fell below healthy controls.

This clonotype was observed a handful of times. Its antigen is still unknown. The junction shows a germline mismatch at one end, possibly a read error. Every sequencing run returned over 190 million TCR-beta sequences, which were derived from 15-18 subjects. TCRdb re-called the 5' RACE reads through MiXCR, storing one row per CDR3 protein. Here the sample spans around 35,000 distinct CDR3 sequences, about 1.4% being singletons. The V gene's germline CDR1 is SGHTA and CDR2 FQGNSA. The CDR3 is 15 amino acids. The TCR sequence derives from a woman in her 30s with multiple sclerosis. Sequencing used PBMCs. V and J are TRBV7-2 and TRBJ2-3; 10 bases align to TRBD2. The CDR3 loop is CASSLSGGAPDKQYF. The CDR3 nucleotides read TGTGCCAGCAGCTTAAGCGGGGGGGCCCCAGATAAGCAGTATTTT.